These 24 T cell receptor beta chains came from one sample sequenced in a study of blood T cell repertoires in COVID-19. Repertoires were generated with immunoSEQ multiplex PCR, while TCRdb's copy carries only in-frame clones and drops some. There are 250,000 to 350,000 clones in the sample; around four fifths occur only once, and about 4% lies in the top ten. The sample was peripheral blood. Source of these receptors: a woman between 50 and 59 years old with active or convalescent COVID-19.

This sequence joins TRBV5-4 and TRBJ1-2, with 7 bases that match TRBD1. In germline, CDR1 is SGHNT, CDR2 YYREEE (reference sequence). This CDR3 has 14 residues. Trimming took 4 bases from V and 13 from J; bases not matched to a gene: 16. The CDR3 DNA sequence: TGTGCCAGCAGCACCGCGACAGGGTTGGACTTTGCCACCTTC. It yields the protein CASSTATGLDFATF.

CDR3 sequence: CASSPTSGRAHEQFF. CDR3 DNA: TGTGCCAGCAGCCCGACTAGCGGGAGGGCCCATGAGCAGTTCTTC. The chain has TRBV3-1 (or the pseudogene TRBV3-2) and TRBJ2-1, with 14 positions matching TRBD2. J lost 8 bases, V lost 4 bases, and 4 bases had no gene match. Per the germline V gene, CDR1 is LGHDT and CDR2 is YNNKEL (reference sequence). This CDR3 has 15 residues.

V is TRBV7-2 and J is TRBJ2-7, with TRBD2 matching over 9 bases. The CDR3 length is 13 residues. CDR1 is SGHTA and CDR2 is FQGNSA in the germline V gene. The junction had 5 bases not matched to a gene; V was cut back by 5 bases and J by 6 bases. In DNA form, the CDR3 reads TGTGCCAGCAGCCGGGTACTAGCGGGCGAGCAGTACTTC. It translates to CASSRVLAGEQYF. The variable domain in full, completed from reference TRBV7-2 and TRBJ2-7, reads GAGVSQSPSNKVTEKGKDVELRCDPISGHTALYWYRQSLGQGLEFLIYFQGNSAPDKSGLPSDRFSAERTGGSVSTLTIQRTQQEDSAVYLCASSRVLAGEQYFGPGTRLTVT.

CDR3 coding DNA: TGTGCCAGCAGCTTTTCCCGACCGGGACAGGGGCCATATAGCAATCAGCCCCAGCATTTT. It encodes CASSFSRPGQGPYSNQPQHF. The chain carries TRBV27 and TRBJ1-5; 10 bases fit TRBD1. The CDR3 is 20 amino acids. J was trimmed by 0 bases and V by 6 bases; bases with no gene match: 17. Germline values: CDR1 MNHEY, CDR2 SMNVEV (reference sequence).

The chain recombines TRBV30 with TRBJ2-7; 8 bases line up with TRBD2. CDR3 length equals 14 residues. Germline V gene data show CDR1 as GTSNPN and CDR2 as SVGIG (reference sequence). The V gene end was trimmed by 1 base and the J gene end by 7 bases; junction bases not matched to a gene: 9. CDR3 protein: CAWSGTSLRGEQYF. The CDR3 DNA sequence: TGTGCCTGGAGTGGGACTAGCTTACGGGGGGAGCAGTACTTC.

The V gene is TRBV18, the J gene TRBJ2-5; 9 bases line up with TRBD1. J gave up 5 bases and V 3 bases, and 10 bases lay outside the gene matches. The CDR3 has 16 amino acids. Germline-derived CDR1 and CDR2 are KGHSH and LQKENI. The CDR3 sequence: CASSPQGQGVKETQYF. CDR3 nucleotides: TGTGCCAGCTCACCGCAGGGACAGGGTGTGAAGGAGACCCAGTACTTC.

V gene TRBV7-9 combines with J gene TRBJ1-4, with D perhaps matching TRBD1 (6 bases). The CDR3 runs 16 residues. Germline V gene lookup returns CDR1 SEHNR and CDR2 FQNEAQ (reference sequence). The V gene lost 4 bases and the J gene lost 5 bases, with 17 bases spanning the gap. The CDR3 here is CASSSKFGGLNEKLFF. The CDR3 DNA sequence: TGTGCCAGCAGCTCCAAGTTTGGGGGCTTAAATGAAAAACTGTTTTTT.

This clone has just one count. The chain employs TRBV19 and TRBJ2-3; 7 bases align to TRBD1. The CDR3 spans 14 residues. With V trimmed by 4 bases and J by 0 bases, 1 base remained unmatched. Germline V CDR1 and CDR2: LNHDA, SQIVND (reference sequence). The CDR3 nucleotides read TGTGCCAGTAGTACGGGACAGAGCACAGATACGCAGTATTTT. This translates into CASSTGQSTDTQYF.

This clone was detected many times. CDR3 in amino acids: CASSLSGQGNYGYTF. The CDR3 DNA reads as TGTGCCAGTAGCTTGTCGGGACAGGGGAACTATGGCTACACCTTC. V and J are TRBV19 and TRBJ1-2; TRBD1 matches 10 bases. The germline V gene has CDR1 LNHDA and CDR2 SQIVND (reference sequence). There are 15 residues in the CDR3. The V and J ends lost 6 bases and 2 bases, in that order; junction bases with no gene match: 6.

V and J are TRBV5-1 and TRBJ2-1; a weak D match, TRBD2 (6 bases). The CDR3 is made up of 13 amino acids. Germline V CDR1 and CDR2: SGHRS, YFSETQ. Trimming shortened V by 0 bases and J by 14 bases, and 15 bases separated the two germline ends. The CDR3 bases are TGCGCCAGCAGCTTGGCGGGAGTAAAGGTGGAGTTCTTC. Translated: CASSLAGVKVEFF.

This chain uses TRBV3-1 (or the pseudogene TRBV3-2) with TRBJ2-1, with D perhaps TRBD2 (5 bases). Germline V gene data show CDR1 as LGHDT and CDR2 as YNNKEL (reference sequence). V lost 0 bases and J 2 bases, leaving 14 bases between the germline ends. The CDR3 is made up of 17 amino acids. In nucleotides, the CDR3 is TGTGCCAGCAGCCAAGATCTTAGTAGCGCTACCTACAATGAGCAGTTCTTC. This codes for CASSQDLSSATYNEQFF.

This clone was recorded a few times. V gene TRBV6-1 combines with J gene TRBJ1-4, with D uncertain. Deletions cut 2 bases from V and 7 bases from J, with 8 bases between. Germline values: CDR1 MNHNS, CDR2 SASEGT. The CDR3 extends over 13 amino acids. CDR3 coding DNA: TGTGCCAGCAGTGAAAGAAAGCGTGAAAAACTGTTTTTT. It specifies CASSERKREKLFF.

This clone was picked up one time. The V gene is TRBV2, the J gene TRBJ1-2, with TRBD1 matching over 8 bases. The CDR3 is made up of 14 amino acids. CDR1 is SNHLY and CDR2 is FYNNEI in the germline V gene. J gave up 4 bases and V 8 bases, and 9 bases lay outside the gene matches. The DNA of the CDR3 is TGTGCCAGCTTGGCGGACAGGGTGGGCTATGGCTACACCTTC. Protein sequence: CASLADRVGYGYTF.

Here the CDR3 reads CASSLTGFDYGYTF. CDR3 DNA sequence: TGCGCCAGCAGCCTGACAGGGTTCGACTATGGCTACACCTTC. The chain employs TRBV5-1 and TRBJ1-2; 7 nucleotides align to TRBD1. V shed 4 bases, J shed 3 bases, and the junction held 6 bases outside the gene matches. From germline, CDR1 is SGHRS and CDR2 YFSETQ. This CDR3 comprises 14 residues. The full variable domain, rest sourced from reference TRBV5-1 and TRBJ1-2, is KAGVTQTPRYLIKTRGQQVTLSCSPISGHRSVSWYQQTPGQGLQFLFEYFSETQRNKGNFPGRFSGRQFSNSRSEMNVSTLELGDSALYLCASSLTGFDYGYTFGSGTRLTVV.

The chain couples TRBV2 to TRBJ1-2; weak D call: TRBD1 (6 bases). The CDR3 totals 16 residues. V lost 5 bases to trimming and J lost 3 bases, with 19 bases between them. The germline V gene encodes CDR1 SNHLY and CDR2 FYNNEI. The CDR3 DNA follows: TGTGCCAGCAGTCTCGAAAACAGGGTAGCTCACTATGGCTACACCTTC. It yields the protein CASSLENRVAHYGYTF.

This clone was observed once. The chain couples TRBV18 to TRBJ1-3, with TRBD1 as a possible D gene (6 bases). Germline CDR1 is KGHSH and CDR2 is LQKENI. The CDR3 has 17 residues. V lost 6 bases and J 1 base, leaving 19 bases between the germline ends. The CDR3 reads CASSTSPGVESGNTIYF. CDR3 DNA: TGTGCCAGCTCCACTTCACCAGGGGTCGAGTCTGGAAACACCATATATTTT.

J is TRBJ2-1 and V is TRBV3-1 (or the pseudogene TRBV3-2), with 12 bases lining up with TRBD2. V shed 0 bases and J 9 bases; nucleotides not matched to a gene: 6. The CDR3 consists of 16 residues. Looked up from germline, CDR1 is LGHDT and CDR2 is YNNKEL (reference sequence). CDR3 amino acids: CASSQELAGGGIEQFF. CDR3 in DNA: TGTGCCAGCAGCCAAGAACTAGCGGGAGGAGGAATTGAGCAGTTCTTC.

This clone was seen only a few times. V gene TRBV10-3 combines with J gene TRBJ1-5, with 8 bases fitting TRBD1. Germline V gene data show CDR1 as ENHRY and CDR2 as SYGVKD. Trimming at V came to 10 bases and at J to 5 bases, leaving 10 bases not matched to a gene. The CDR3 covers 14 residues. The CDR3 DNA reads as TGTGCCACCAAAGGACAGGGTGGAGATCAGCCCCAGCATTTT. Translating it yields CATKGQGGDQPQHF.

This chain connects TRBV29-1 to TRBJ2-5, with D possibly being TRBD2 (6 bases). The CDR3 is 12 amino acids. CDR1 is SQVTM and CDR2 is ANQGSEA in the germline V gene. Between the trimmed V and J ends, which lost 3 bases and 14 bases, there was a span of 19 bases. The CDR3 is CSVEGNGLPQYF. Written as DNA, the CDR3 is TGCAGCGTTGAGGGGAATGGACTACCACAATACTTC.

The chain links TRBV19 to TRBJ2-3; the match to TRBD2 covers 13 bases. The CDR3 covers 16 residues. From germline, CDR1 is LNHDA and CDR2 SQIVND (reference sequence). Trimming removed 4 bases from V and 3 bases from J; junction bases left unmatched: 4. CDR3 DNA: TGTGCCAGTAGTAAGCGACTAGCGGGAGGAACAGATACGCAGTATTTT. Its protein product is CASSKRLAGGTDTQYF.

This sequence joins TRBV2 and TRBJ2-5; D is unclear. Deletions cut 3 bases from V and 10 bases from J, with 18 bases between. Germline-derived CDR1 and CDR2 are SNHLY and FYNNEI. The CDR3 loop spans 14 amino acids. The CDR3 loop reads CASSDHGSQENQYF. In DNA form, the CDR3 reads TGTGCCAGCAGTGATCATGGCTCCCAGGAAAACCAGTACTTC.

The CDR3 coding sequence is TGCGCCAGCAGCTCGCTAGTGAGCGGGAGCTCCTACGAGCAGTACTTC. Translated: CASSSLVSGSSYEQYF. The rearrangement uses TRBV5-1 and TRBJ2-7, with TRBD2 identical over 8 bases. Germline CDR1 and CDR2: SGHRS and YFSETQ. The J segment lost 0 bases and the V segment lost 3 bases, leaving 8 bases of the junction unmatched. The CDR3 totals 16 residues. Together with reference TRBV5-1 and TRBJ2-7, the CDR3 gives the full variable domain: KAGVTQTPRYLIKTRGQQVTLSCSPISGHRSVSWYQQTPGQGLQFLFEYFSETQRNKGNFPGRFSGRQFSNSRSEMNVSTLELGDSALYLCASSSLVSGSSYEQYFGPGTRLTVT.

CDR3 in DNA: TGTGCCAGCAGCGACAGCCGCAATCAGCCCCAGCATTTT. Its translation is CASSDSRNQPQHF. This chain connects TRBV6-5 to TRBJ1-5; a weak D match, TRBD1 (5 bases). This CDR3 is 13 amino acids long. V gave up 6 bases and J gave up 2 bases, with 8 bases separating them. Germline V gene lookup returns CDR1 MNHEY and CDR2 SVGAGI.

In its sample, this clone was seen a few times. V and J are TRBV28 and TRBJ2-7; D ambiguous. Germline-derived CDR1 and CDR2 are MDHEN and SYDVKM. The CDR3 covers 12 residues. Trimming left V 6 bases short and J 2 bases short, with 8 bases between. The CDR3: CASSPRPYEQYF. The CDR3 DNA sequence: TGTGCCAGCAGCCCGAGGCCCTACGAGCAGTACTTC.